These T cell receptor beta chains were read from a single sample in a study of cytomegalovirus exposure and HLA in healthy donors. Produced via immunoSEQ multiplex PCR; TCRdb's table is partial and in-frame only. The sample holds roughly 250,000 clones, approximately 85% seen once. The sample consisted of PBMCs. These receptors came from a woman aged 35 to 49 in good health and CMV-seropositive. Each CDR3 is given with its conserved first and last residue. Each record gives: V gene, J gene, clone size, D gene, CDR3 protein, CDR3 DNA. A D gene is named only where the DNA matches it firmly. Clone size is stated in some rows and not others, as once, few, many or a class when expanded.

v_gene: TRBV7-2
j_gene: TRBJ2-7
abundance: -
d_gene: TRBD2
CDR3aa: CASSRGLAGSEQYF
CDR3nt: TGTGCCAGCAGCCGAGGACTAGCGGGAAGCGAGCAGTACTTC

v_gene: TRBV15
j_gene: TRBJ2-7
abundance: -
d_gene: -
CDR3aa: CATSISETGGEQYF
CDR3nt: TGTGCCACCAGCATTTCGGAGACTGGGGGGGAGCAGTACTTC

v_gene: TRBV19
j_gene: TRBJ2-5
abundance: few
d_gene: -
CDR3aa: CATGTEGRYQETQYF
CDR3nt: TGTGCCACCGGGACGGAGGGGCGGTACCAAGAGACCCAGTACTTC

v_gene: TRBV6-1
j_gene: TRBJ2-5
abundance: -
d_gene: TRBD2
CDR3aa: CASQTSGSRRETQYF
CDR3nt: TGTGCCAGTCAGACTAGCGGGAGTCGGAGGGAGACCCAGTACTTC

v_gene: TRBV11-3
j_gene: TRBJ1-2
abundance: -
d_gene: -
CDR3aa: CASSLDPVSDGYTF
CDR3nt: TGTGCCAGCAGCTTAGATCCGGTTTCGGATGGCTACACCTTC

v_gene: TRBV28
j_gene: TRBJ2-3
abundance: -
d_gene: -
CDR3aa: CASSWGFSTDTQYF
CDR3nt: TGTGCCAGCAGTTGGGGCTTTAGCACAGATACGCAGTATTTT

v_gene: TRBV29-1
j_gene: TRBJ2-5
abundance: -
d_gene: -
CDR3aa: CSVVGQGGGETQYF
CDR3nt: TGCAGCGTTGTAGGGCAGGGGGGAGGAGAGACCCAGTACTTC

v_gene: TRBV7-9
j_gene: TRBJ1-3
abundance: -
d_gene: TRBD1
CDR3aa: CASSKQGARGNTIYF
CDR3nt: TGTGCCAGCAGCAAACAGGGGGCGCGTGGAAACACCATATATTTT

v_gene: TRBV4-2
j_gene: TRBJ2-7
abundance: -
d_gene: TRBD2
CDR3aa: CASSQTGGPYEQYF
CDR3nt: TGTGCCAGCAGCCAGACGGGAGGGCCATACGAGCAGTACTTC

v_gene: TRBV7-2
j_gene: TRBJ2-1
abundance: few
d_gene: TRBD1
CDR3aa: CASSPGQGIGNEQFF
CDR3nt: TGTGCCAGCAGCCCTGGACAGGGGATCGGCAATGAGCAGTTCTTC

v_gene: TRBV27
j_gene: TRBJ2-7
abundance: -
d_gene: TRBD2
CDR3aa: CASSLTAGITYEQYF
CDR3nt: TGTGCCAGCAGTTTGACAGCGGGGATAACTTACGAGCAGTACTTC

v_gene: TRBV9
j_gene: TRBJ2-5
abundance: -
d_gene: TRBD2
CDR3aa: CASSVGAGGSFSETQYF
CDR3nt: TGTGCCAGCAGCGTAGGTGCCGGCGGGAGCTTCAGTGAGACCCAGTACTTC

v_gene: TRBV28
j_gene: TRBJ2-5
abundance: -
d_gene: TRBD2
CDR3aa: CASTPTGLAGETQYF
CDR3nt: TGTGCCAGCACACCTACGGGACTAGCGGGAGAGACCCAGTACTTC

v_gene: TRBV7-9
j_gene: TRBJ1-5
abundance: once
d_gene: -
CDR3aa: CASSLDPYQPQHF
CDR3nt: TGTGCCAGCAGCTTAGATCCGTATCAGCCCCAGCATTTT

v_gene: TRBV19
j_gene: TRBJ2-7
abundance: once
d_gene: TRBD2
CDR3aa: CASSTGLAGGGSYEQYF
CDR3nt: TGTGCCAGTAGTACCGGACTAGCGGGAGGAGGCTCCTACGAGCAGTACTTC

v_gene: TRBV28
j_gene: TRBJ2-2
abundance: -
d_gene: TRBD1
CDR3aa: CASRSRDRGTGELFF
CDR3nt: TGTGCCAGCAGGTCCCGGGACAGGGGAACCGGGGAGCTGTTTTTT

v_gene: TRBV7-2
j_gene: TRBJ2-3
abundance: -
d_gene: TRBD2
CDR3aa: CASSLKEGAGGPHTQYF
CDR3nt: TGTGCCAGCAGCTTAAAAGAGGGGGCGGGAGGGCCGCATACGCAGTATTTT

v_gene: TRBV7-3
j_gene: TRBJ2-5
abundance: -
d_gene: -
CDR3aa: CASSLSGGETQYF
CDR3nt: TGTGCCAGCAGCTTAAGCGGCGGGGAGACCCAGTACTTC

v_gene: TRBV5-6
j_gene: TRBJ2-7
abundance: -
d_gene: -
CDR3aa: CASSPKPGSSYEQYF
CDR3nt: TGTGCCAGCAGCCCAAAGCCGGGATCCTCCTACGAGCAGTACTTC

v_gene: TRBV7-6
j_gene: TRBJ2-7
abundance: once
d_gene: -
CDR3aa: CASSLEIGGTYEQYF
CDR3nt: TGTGCCAGCAGCTTAGAAATCGGAGGAACCTACGAGCAGTACTTC

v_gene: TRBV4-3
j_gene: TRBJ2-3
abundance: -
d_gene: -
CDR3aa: CASSQSTASTDTQYF
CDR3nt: TGCGCCAGCAGCCAAAGTACAGCCTCCACAGATACGCAGTATTTT

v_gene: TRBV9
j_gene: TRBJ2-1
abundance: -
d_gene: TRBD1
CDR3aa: CASRPYPGTENYDEQFF
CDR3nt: TGTGCCAGCAGACCTTACCCCGGGACAGAAAATTACGATGAGCAGTTCTTC

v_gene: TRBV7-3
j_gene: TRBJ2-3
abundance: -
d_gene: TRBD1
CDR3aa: CASSAGTGGTHTQYF
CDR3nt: TGTGCCAGCAGCGCGGGGACAGGGGGCACCCATACGCAGTATTTT

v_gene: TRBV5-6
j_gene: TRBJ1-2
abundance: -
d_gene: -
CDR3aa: CASSLANGGRYTF
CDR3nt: TGTGCCAGCAGCTTGGCCAACGGGGGTCGCTACACCTTC

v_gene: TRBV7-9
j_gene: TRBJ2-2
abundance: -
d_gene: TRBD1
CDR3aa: CASSSWSQGAVTGELFF
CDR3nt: TGTGCCAGCAGCTCCTGGTCCCAGGGGGCGGTCACCGGGGAGCTGTTTTTT

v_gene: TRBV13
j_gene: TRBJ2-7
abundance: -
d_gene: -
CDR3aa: CASSQTGRYEQYF
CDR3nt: TGTGCCAGCAGCCAAACAGGGCGCTACGAGCAGTACTTC

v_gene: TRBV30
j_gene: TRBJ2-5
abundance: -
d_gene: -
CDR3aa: CAWGAIGRETQYF
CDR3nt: TGTGCCTGGGGGGCGATAGGGCGAGAGACCCAGTACTTC

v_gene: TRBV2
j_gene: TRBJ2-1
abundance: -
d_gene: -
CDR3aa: CASNRDSYNEQFF
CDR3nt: TGTGCCAGCAATCGGGACTCGTACAATGAGCAGTTCTTC

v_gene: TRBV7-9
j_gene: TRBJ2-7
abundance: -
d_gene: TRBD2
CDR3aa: CASSIHLSGGSEQYF
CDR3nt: TGTGCCAGCAGCATCCATTTGTCGGGAGGGAGCGAGCAGTACTTC

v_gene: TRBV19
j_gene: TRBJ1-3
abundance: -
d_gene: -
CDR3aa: CASSSAGIGNTIYF
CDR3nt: TGTGCCAGTTCCTCGGCGGGGATTGGAAACACCATATATTTT

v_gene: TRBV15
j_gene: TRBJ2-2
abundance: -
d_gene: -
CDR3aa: CATSRGFGGGLTGELFF
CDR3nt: TGTGCCACCAGCAGAGGTTTCGGGGGAGGACTCACCGGGGAGCTGTTTTTT

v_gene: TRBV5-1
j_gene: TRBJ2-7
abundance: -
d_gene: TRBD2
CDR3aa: CASSLKTSGAGEQYF
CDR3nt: TGCGCCAGCAGCCTTAAGACTAGCGGAGCAGGGGAGCAGTACTTC

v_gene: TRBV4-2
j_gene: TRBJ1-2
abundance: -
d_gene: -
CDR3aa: CASSQEMGQTYGYTF
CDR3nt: TGTGCCAGCAGCCAAGAAATGGGGCAGACATATGGCTACACCTTC